This record covers a single T cell receptor beta chain. This sample was taken from a study of blood T cell repertoires in COVID-19. As for the study in general: From the United States, Italy and Spain came samples of acute and convalescent COVID-19. T cells, B-cell-depleted T cells, or PBMCs provided the cDNA or gDNA that served as material.

Repertoires were generated with immunoSEQ multiplex PCR, while TCRdb's copy carries only in-frame clones and drops some. The sample gives approximately 250,000 clones, roughly 86% of which show up once; approximately 9% is in the top ten. This CDR3 is 14 amino acids long. V was pared by 3 bases and J by 5 bases, with 5 bases of the junction left unmatched. In germline, CDR1 is SGHAT, CDR2 FQDESV (reference sequence). The chain links TRBV11-1 to TRBJ2-3; 7 nucleotides line up with TRBD1. The sequence derives from a man aged 40-55 years with active or convalescent COVID-19. The material sequenced was peripheral blood. CDR3 amino acids: CASSLTGRLDTQYF. The DNA for the CDR3 is TGTGCCAGCAGCTTGACAGGGCGACTAGATACGCAGTATTTT.